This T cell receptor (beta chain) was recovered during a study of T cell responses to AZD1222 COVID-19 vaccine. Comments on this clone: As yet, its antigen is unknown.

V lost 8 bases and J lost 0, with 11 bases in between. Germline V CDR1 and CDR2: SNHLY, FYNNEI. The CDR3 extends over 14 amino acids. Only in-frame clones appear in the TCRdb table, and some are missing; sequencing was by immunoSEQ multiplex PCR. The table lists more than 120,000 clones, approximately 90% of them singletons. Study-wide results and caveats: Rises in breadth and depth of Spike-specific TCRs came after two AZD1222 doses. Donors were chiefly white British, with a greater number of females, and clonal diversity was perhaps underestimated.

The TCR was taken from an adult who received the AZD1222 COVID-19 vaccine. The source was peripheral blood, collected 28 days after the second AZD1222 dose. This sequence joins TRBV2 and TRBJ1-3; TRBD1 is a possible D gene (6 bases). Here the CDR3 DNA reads TGTGCCAGCGGCCCGGGACACTCTGGAAACACCATATATTTT. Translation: CASGPGHSGNTIYF.